This is a list of T cell receptor beta chains from one sample in a study of cytomegalovirus exposure and HLA in healthy donors. This table comes from immunoSEQ multiplex PCR, and its TCRdb copy is limited to in-frame clones, with some not included. This sample has approximately 180,000 clones, with 79% found just once. Material for sequencing was PBMCs. The receptors derive from a woman in her forties or fifties in good health and CMV-seronegative. The CDR3 runs from the conserved cysteine through the conserved F or W.

CASRLELLANYGYTF	TRBV4-3	TRBJ1-2	15
CASSVGLAGAQETQYF	TRBV2	TRBJ2-5	16
CASSPPRTGTYEQYF	TRBV28	TRBJ2-7	15
CASSTGTSRTDTQYF	TRBV5-4	TRBJ2-3	15
CASRSLGSSPLHF	TRBV25-1	TRBJ1-6	13
CASSPGQGGLEQYF	TRBV5-1	TRBJ2-7	14
CASSLIASGNYEQYF	TRBV5-1	TRBJ2-7	15
CASSSQGESNEKLFF	TRBV11-1	TRBJ1-4	15
CASSWDGTEDTQYF	TRBV7-2	TRBJ2-3	14
CASRGAGGERGEQYF	TRBV6-5	TRBJ2-7	15
CSGSRDTQYF	TRBV20-1	TRBJ2-3	10
CASSLGPRTNTDTQYF	TRBV5-5	TRBJ2-3	16
CASSVTETNQPQHF	TRBV9	TRBJ1-5	14
CASSLGTSGNQPQHF	TRBV28	TRBJ1-5	15
CASSTQGRGYEQYF	TRBV7-9	NA	14
CASSLRAQPYEQYF	TRBV5-4	TRBJ2-7	14
CASSFRGSSDTEAFF	TRBV7-6	TRBJ1-1	15
CASRDRGYNEQFF	TRBV6-5	TRBJ2-1	13
CASRYTGTGVNQPQHF	TRBV6-6	TRBJ1-5	16
CAWSTNYNRAKFF	TRBV30	TRBJ2-1	13
CASSLQGYGYTF	TRBV5-6	TRBJ1-2	12
CASSNAGTGSNQPQHF	TRBV7-9	TRBJ1-5	16
CASSQSQGATSYNEQFF	TRBV4-2	TRBJ2-1	17
CASSPTGSPNTEAFF	TRBV7-2	TRBJ1-1	15
CASSPTGGRTNEKLFF	TRBV9	TRBJ1-4	16
CASSSDRAYGYTF	TRBV7-2	TRBJ1-2	13
CASSQVGGENTIYF	TRBV14	TRBJ1-3	14
CASNRVGTEAFF	TRBV18	TRBJ1-1	12
CASSEYVQGIGNTEAFF	TRBV6-1	TRBJ1-1	17
CASRQRGFGTEAFF	TRBV7-3	TRBJ1-1	14
CASSLASKGTTGGALATEAFF	TRBV5-1	TRBJ1-1	21
CASSGGGTNEKLFF	TRBV9	TRBJ1-4	14
CASSFGDGGGSTDTQYF	TRBV5-1	TRBJ2-3	17
CASRSSLETQYF	TRBV12-5	TRBJ2-5	12
CASIPRLTNYGYTF	TRBV6-1	TRBJ1-2	14
CASSTGPGTYGSNQPQHF	TRBV19	TRBJ1-5	18
CASSTREGAYNEQFF	TRBV9	TRBJ2-1	15
CASSFDRGYQETQYF	TRBV7-8	TRBJ2-5	15
CASSSPRRGFTEAFF	TRBV6-5	TRBJ1-1	15
CASSLSGTGWRGYTF	TRBV7-9	TRBJ1-2	15
CASSHRGRNTEAFF	TRBV7-3	TRBJ1-1	14
CASSVSTGVRDSPLHF	TRBV2	TRBJ1-6	16
CASLGTSGKLYEQYF	TRBV6-6	TRBJ2-7	15
CASSLRQGSYEQYF	TRBV5-8	TRBJ2-7	14
CAIWRGPYNEQFF	TRBV10-3	TRBJ2-1	13
CSVQTGGDQPQHF	TRBV29-1	TRBJ1-5	13
CASSRDKNTGELFF	TRBV6-4	TRBJ2-2	14
CASSSIRVYSGYTF	TRBV11-2	TRBJ1-2	14